A single sample is the source of the 14 T cell receptor beta chains below, sequenced in a study of CD8+CD57+ T cells in acquired aplastic anemia. Individuals selected for sequencing had exhibited CD8+CD57+ cell expansion on flow cytometry. Genomic DNA constituted the template upon which TCR beta VDJ and CDR3 profiling was performed. TCRdb reprocessed the reads via MiXCR and lists one record per CDR3 protein. The sample consists of hundreds of thousands of distinct CDR3 sequences, more than 40% of them appearing once. Input material: sorted CD4+, CD8+, or CD8+CD57+ T cells (not recorded which) from PBMCs. The source of these receptors is a human donor with aplastic anemia.

This rearrangement joins TRBV9 to TRBJ2-5, with 7 bases aligning to TRBD1. Trimming took 2 bases from V and 4 from J; bases not matched to a gene: 8. Germline V lookup: CDR1 SGDLS, CDR2 YYNGEE. The CDR3 loop spans 15 amino acids. As DNA, the CDR3 is TGTGCCAGCAGCGTGACACAGGGGTTCCCAGAGACCCAGTACTTC. It is translated as CASSVTQGFPETQYF.

This clonotype has a count of ten or more. The chain is built from TRBV28 and TRBJ1-2, with D perhaps TRBD1 (6 bases). Looked up from germline, CDR1 is MDHEN and CDR2 is SYDVKM. Trimming removed 9 bases from V and 2 bases from J, with 16 bases in between. The CDR3 totals 14 residues. This chain's CDR3 is CASTNRAYNYGYTF. CDR3 in DNA: TGTGCCAGTACCAACAGGGCCTACAACTATGGCTACACCTTC.

This clonotype was detected ten times or more. J is TRBJ2-1 and V is TRBV15; no clear D gene. Germline values: CDR1 LNHNV, CDR2 YYDKDF (reference sequence). The CDR3 spans 13 residues. Trimming removed 8 bases at V and 5 bases at J, with 13 bases between. The CDR3 protein is CATGADFHNEQFF. CDR3 coding DNA: TGTGCCACCGGAGCCGACTTCCACAATGAGCAGTTCTTC.

This clonotype showed up just once. This rearrangement joins TRBV20-1 to TRBJ2-7; a weak D match, TRBD2 (5 bases). The germline gives CDR1 DFQATT, CDR2 SNEGSKA (reference sequence). The CDR3 consists of 13 residues. With 2 bases removed from V and 4 bases from J, the gap between germline ends came to 12 bases. The CDR3 coding sequence is TGCAGTGCTAGATGTCCGGACTGTTACGAGCAGTACTTC. Amino acids: CSARCPDCYEQYF.

This clonotype was counted ten times or more. The V gene is TRBV13, the J gene TRBJ2-1; either TRBD1 or TRBD2 may supply D (6 bases each). This CDR3 has 16 amino acids. V was clipped by 2 bases and J by 3 bases, with 14 bases between them. Germline V gene lookup returns CDR1 PRHDT and CDR2 FYEKMQ (reference sequence). In DNA, the CDR3 is TGTGCCAGCAGCTTATTCGGTGGGGGGCGCTACAATGAGCAGTTCTTC. This sequence encodes CASSLFGGGRYNEQFF.

The J gene is TRBJ2-7, the V gene TRBV12-3 or TRBV12-4; TRBD2 matches at 9 bases. V lost 5 bases, J lost 2 bases, and 4 bases stayed unmatched. CDR3 length: 14 amino acids. The CDR3 DNA follows: TGTGCCAGCAGTCCGGGACTAGCCCCCTACGAGCAGTACTTC. Translation gives CASSPGLAPYEQYF.

This clonotype has at least ten counts. The chain uses TRBV13 and TRBJ1-1; TRBD1 matches at 9 bases. Germline CDR1 reads PRHDT; CDR2 reads FYEKMQ (reference sequence). Losses at the gene ends were 5 bases for V and 3 bases for J; bases not matched to a gene: 4. The CDR3 loop spans 14 amino acids. CDR3 in DNA: TGTGCCAGCAGCAAAGACAGGGGGTACACTGAAGCTTTCTTT. Its protein is CASSKDRGYTEAFF.

This clonotype was detected only once. The rearrangement links TRBV20-1 to TRBJ2-7; 10 bases agree with TRBD1. With V trimmed by 6 bases and J by 3 bases, 5 bases remained unmatched. The CDR3 consists of 13 residues. Germline V gene sequence: CDR1 DFQATT, CDR2 SNEGSKA (reference sequence). For the CDR3, the DNA is TGCAGTGCAAGACAGGGGGCGGACTACGAGCAGTACTTC. Encoded protein: CSARQGADYEQYF.

The sample holds many counts of this clonotype. V usage is TRBV6-5 and J usage is TRBJ2-7; a possible D gene is TRBD2 (6 bases). The germline V gene has CDR1 MNHEY and CDR2 SVGAGI. V was shortened by 2 bases and J by 7 bases, with 6 bases between the two germline ends. This CDR3 comprises 11 residues. The CDR3 nucleotides read TGTGCCAGCAGTTACGCGGGAGAGCAGTACTTC. It encodes CASSYAGEQYF.

The chain joins TRBV25-1 to TRBJ1-4, with TRBD1 identical over 7 bases. Per germline, CDR1 MGHDK and CDR2 SYGVNS. The CDR3 covers 18 residues. V dropped 2 bases and J dropped 5; count of bases not matched to a gene: 14. In nucleotides, the CDR3 is TGTGCCAGCAGTGAAGCCCCCCACAGACAGGGTGGGAATGAAAAACTGTTTTTT. Translation: CASSEAPHRQGGNEKLFF. The full variable domain, rest sourced from reference TRBV25-1 and TRBJ1-4, is EADIYQTPRYLVIGTGKKITLECSQTMGHDKMYWYQQDPGMELHLIHYSYGVNSTEKGDLSSESTVSRIRTEHFPLTLESARPSHTSQYLCASSEAPHRQGGNEKLFFGSGTQLSVL.

This clonotype was seen at least ten times. The chain combines TRBV5-1 with TRBJ1-2, with D possibly being TRBD1 (5 bases). Germline values: CDR1 SGHRS, CDR2 YFSETQ. V was shortened by 0 bases and J by 4 bases, with 7 bases between the two germline ends. The CDR3 sequence is 13 residues long. CDR3 coding DNA: TGCGCCAGCAGCTTGGCAGGGCCCTATGGCTACACCTTC. Translating gives CASSLAGPYGYTF.

The chain combines TRBV20-1 with TRBJ2-7; 9 bases are a match to TRBD2. Germline V gene data show CDR1 as DFQATT and CDR2 as SNEGSKA (reference sequence). The ends lost 1 base at V and 4 bases at J; junction bases unmatched: 11. The CDR3 has 16 residues. CDR3 region: CSARANPGLATYEQYF. In DNA, the CDR3 is TGCAGTGCTAGAGCAAACCCGGGACTAGCTACTTACGAGCAGTACTTC.

This clonotype was picked up many times. The junction does not match germline at one end; this may be a read error. The rearrangement joins TRBV5-1 to TRBJ2-7, with D unresolved. Per the germline V gene, CDR1 is SGHRS and CDR2 is YFSETQ. This CDR3 contains 13 residues. For the CDR3, the DNA is TGTGCCAGCAGCTTAGGCGAAATTTACGAGCAGTACTTC. Translated: CASSLGEIYEQYF.

The chain recombines TRBV24-1 with TRBJ2-7; 13 bases are shared with TRBD2. The ends lost 4 bases at V and 7 bases at J; junction bases unmatched: 9. Germline assignment: CDR1 KGHDR and CDR2 SFDVKD. CDR3 length: 16 residues. CDR3 nucleotide sequence: TGTGCCACCAGTGAGCCTGGACTAGCGGGAGTAGGAGAGCAGTACTTC. Translating it yields CATSEPGLAGVGEQYF.